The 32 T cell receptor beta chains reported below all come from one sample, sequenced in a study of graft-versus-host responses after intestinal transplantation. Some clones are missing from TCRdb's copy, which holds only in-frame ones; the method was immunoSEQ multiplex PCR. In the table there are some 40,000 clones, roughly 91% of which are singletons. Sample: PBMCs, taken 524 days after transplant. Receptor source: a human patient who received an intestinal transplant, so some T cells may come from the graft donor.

The CDR3 loop reads CASSLLGGSWRGEQFF. In DNA form, the CDR3 reads TGTGCCAGCAGCTTACTAGGGGGGAGTTGGCGAGGTGAGCAGTTCTTC. V gene TRBV7-9 combines with J gene TRBJ2-1; perhaps D is TRBD1 or TRBD2 (6 bases each). The CDR3 has 16 residues. The V end lost 2 bases, the J end lost 9 bases, and 20 bases lay between the germline ends. Germline CDR1 is SEHNR and CDR2 is FQNEAQ (reference sequence).

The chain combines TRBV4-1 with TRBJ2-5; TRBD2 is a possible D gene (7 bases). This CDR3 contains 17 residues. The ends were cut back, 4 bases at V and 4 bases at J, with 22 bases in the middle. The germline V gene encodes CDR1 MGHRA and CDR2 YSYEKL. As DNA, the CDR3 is TGCGCCAGCAGCCGACAGGTGGGGGGGAGTAAGGGAGAGACCCAGTACTTC. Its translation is CASSRQVGGSKGETQYF.

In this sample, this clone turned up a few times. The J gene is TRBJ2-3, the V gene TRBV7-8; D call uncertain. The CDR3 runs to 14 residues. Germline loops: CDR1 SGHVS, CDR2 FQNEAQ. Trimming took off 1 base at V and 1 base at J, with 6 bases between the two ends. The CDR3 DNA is TGTGCCAGCAGCTTAGTGGCCCGCACAGATACGCAGTATTTT. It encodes CASSLVARTDTQYF. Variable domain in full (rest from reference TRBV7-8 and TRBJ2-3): GAGVSQSPRYKVAKRGQDVALRCDPISGHVSLFWYQQALGQGPEFLTYFQNEAQLDKSGLPSDRFFAERPEGSVSTLKIQRTQQEDSAVYLCASSLVARTDTQYFGPGTRLTVL.

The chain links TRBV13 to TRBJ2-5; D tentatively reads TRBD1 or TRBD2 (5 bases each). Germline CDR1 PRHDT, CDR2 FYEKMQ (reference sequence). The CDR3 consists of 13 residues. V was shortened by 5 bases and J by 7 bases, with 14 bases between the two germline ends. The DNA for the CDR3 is TGTGCCAGCAGCCTAGCCGGGGCGCCGACCCAGTACTTC. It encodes CASSLAGAPTQYF.

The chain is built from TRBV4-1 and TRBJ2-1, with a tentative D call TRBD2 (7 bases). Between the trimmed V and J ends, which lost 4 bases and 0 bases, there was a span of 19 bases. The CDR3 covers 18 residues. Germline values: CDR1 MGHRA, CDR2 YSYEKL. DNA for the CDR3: TGCGCCAGCAGCCTAAGGGGGGGGAAACTAGACTCCTACAATGAGCAGTTCTTC. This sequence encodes CASSLRGGKLDSYNEQFF.

For the CDR3, the DNA is TGTGCCAGCAGCTTAGGGATCGTGTCCTCCTACGAGCAGTACTTC. Translation: CASSLGIVSSYEQYF. The genes are TRBV7-8 and TRBJ2-7; no definite D call. V was cut by 1 base and J by 0 bases, with 10 bases left in between. Germline values: CDR1 SGHVS, CDR2 FQNEAQ. This CDR3 is 15 amino acids long.

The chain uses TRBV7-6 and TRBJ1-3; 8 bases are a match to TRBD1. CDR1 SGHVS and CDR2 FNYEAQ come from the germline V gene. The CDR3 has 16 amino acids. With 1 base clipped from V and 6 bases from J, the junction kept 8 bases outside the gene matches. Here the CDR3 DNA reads TGTGCCAGCAGCTTAGACCGGAGACAGGGGTCAAACACCATATATTTT. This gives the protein CASSLDRRQGSNTIYF.

The CDR3 DNA sequence: TGTGCCAGCAGCTTAGGATCAGGGAATGAGCAGTTCTTC. As protein: CASSLGSGNEQFF. The rearrangement joins TRBV13 to TRBJ2-1; possibly TRBD1 for D (5 bases). Germline loops: CDR1 PRHDT, CDR2 FYEKMQ (reference sequence). The CDR3 sequence is 13 residues long. Trimming pared 0 bases from V and 7 bases from J, leaving 7 bases between. The full variable domain, completed using reference TRBV13 and TRBJ2-1, is AAGVIQSPRHLIKEKRETATLKCYPIPRHDTVYWYQQGPGQDPQFLISFYEKMQSDKGSIPDRFSAQQFSDYHSELNMSSLELGDSALYFCASSLGSGNEQFFGPGTRLTVL.

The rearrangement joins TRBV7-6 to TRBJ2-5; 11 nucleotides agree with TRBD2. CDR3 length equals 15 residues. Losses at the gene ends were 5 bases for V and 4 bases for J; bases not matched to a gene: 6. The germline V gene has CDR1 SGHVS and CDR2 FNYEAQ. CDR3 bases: TGTGCCAGCAGCATAAATAGCGGGAGGGGAGAGACCCAGTACTTC. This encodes CASSINSGRGETQYF.

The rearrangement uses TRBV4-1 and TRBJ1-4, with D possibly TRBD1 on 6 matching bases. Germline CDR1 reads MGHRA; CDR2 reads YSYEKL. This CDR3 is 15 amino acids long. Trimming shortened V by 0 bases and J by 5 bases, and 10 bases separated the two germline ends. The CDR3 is CASSQDGTYNEKLFF. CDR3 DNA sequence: TGCGCCAGCAGCCAAGATGGGACATACAATGAAAAACTGTTTTTT.

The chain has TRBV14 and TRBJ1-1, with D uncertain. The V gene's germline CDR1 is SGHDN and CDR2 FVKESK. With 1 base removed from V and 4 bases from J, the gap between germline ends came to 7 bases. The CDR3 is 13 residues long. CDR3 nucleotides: TGTGCCAGCAGCCAAGTCCGGTCCACTGAAGCTTTCTTT. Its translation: CASSQVRSTEAFF. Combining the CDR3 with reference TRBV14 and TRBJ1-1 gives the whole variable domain EAGVTQFPSHSVIEKGQTVTLRCDPISGHDNLYWYRRVMGKEIKFLLHFVKESKQDESGMPNNRFLAERTGGTYSTLKVQPAELEDSGVYFCASSQVRSTEAFFGQGTRLTVV.

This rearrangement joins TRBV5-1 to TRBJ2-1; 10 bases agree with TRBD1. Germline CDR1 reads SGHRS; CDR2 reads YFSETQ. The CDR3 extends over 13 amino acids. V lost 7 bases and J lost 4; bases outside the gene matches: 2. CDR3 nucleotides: TGCGCCAGCCGGGACAGGGGATACAATGAGCAGTTCTTC. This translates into CASRDRGYNEQFF.

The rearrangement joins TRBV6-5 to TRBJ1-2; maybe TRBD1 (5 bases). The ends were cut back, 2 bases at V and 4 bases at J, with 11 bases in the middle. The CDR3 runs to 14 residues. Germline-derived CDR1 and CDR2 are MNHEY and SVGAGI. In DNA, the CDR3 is TGTGCCAGCAGTTACGGGCAGGGAACCTATGGCTACACCTTC. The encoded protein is CASSYGQGTYGYTF.

CDR3 DNA sequence: TGTGCCAGCAGTGAAGAGGGAGACAGCGGGCCCCAGCATTTT. It encodes CASSEEGDSGPQHF. The chain employs TRBV6-1 and TRBJ1-5, with D possibly TRBD1 on 5 matching bases. From germline, CDR1 is MNHNS and CDR2 SASEGT. V was clipped by 1 base and J by 9 bases, with 13 bases between them. This CDR3 is 14 amino acids long.

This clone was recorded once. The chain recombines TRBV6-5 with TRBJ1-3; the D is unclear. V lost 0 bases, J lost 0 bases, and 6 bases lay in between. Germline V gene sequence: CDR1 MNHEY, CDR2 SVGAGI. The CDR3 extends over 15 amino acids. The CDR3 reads CASSYSPSSGNTIYF. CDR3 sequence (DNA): TGTGCCAGCAGTTACTCCCCGAGCTCTGGAAACACCATATATTTT.

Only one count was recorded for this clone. Here the CDR3 DNA reads TGTGCCAGCAGCATACTAACCGGGACAGGGGGCGCGGATGAGCAGTTCTTC. It specifies CASSILTGTGGADEQFF. This chain connects TRBV9 to TRBJ2-1; 12 positions match TRBD1. CDR3 length: 17 amino acids. V was clipped by 4 bases and J by 8 bases; unmatched bases: 13. In germline, CDR1 is SGDLS, CDR2 YYNGEE. Full variable domain (rest looked up from reference TRBV9 and TRBJ2-1): DSGVTQTPKHLITATGQRVTLRCSPRSGDLSVYWYQQSLDQGLQFLIQYYNGEERAKGNILERFSAQQFPDLHSELNLSSLELGDSALYFCASSILTGTGGADEQFFGPGTRLTVL.

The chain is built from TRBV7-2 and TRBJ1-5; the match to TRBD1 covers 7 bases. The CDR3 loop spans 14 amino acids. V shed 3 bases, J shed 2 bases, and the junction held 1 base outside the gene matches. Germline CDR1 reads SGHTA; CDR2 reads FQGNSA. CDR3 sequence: CASSFQGGNQPQHF. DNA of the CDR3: TGTGCCAGCAGCTTTCAGGGGGGCAATCAGCCCCAGCATTTT.

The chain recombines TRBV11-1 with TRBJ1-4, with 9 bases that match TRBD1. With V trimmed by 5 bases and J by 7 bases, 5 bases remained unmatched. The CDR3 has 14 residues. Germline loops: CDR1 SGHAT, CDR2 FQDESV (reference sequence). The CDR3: CASSHGQGSEKLFF. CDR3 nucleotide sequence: TGTGCCAGCAGCCATGGACAGGGGAGTGAAAAACTGTTTTTT.

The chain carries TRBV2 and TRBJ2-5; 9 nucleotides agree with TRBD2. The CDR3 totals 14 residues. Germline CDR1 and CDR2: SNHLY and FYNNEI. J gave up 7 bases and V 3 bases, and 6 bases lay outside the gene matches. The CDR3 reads CASSEGREGWTQYF. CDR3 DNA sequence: TGTGCCAGCAGTGAGGGGCGGGAGGGCTGGACCCAGTACTTC.

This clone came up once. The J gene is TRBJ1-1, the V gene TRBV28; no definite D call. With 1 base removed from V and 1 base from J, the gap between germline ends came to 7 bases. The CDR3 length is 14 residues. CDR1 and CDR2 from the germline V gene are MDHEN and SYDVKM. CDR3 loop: CASSLSGTNTEAFF. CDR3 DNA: TGTGCCAGCAGTTTATCCGGCACGAACACTGAAGCTTTCTTT.

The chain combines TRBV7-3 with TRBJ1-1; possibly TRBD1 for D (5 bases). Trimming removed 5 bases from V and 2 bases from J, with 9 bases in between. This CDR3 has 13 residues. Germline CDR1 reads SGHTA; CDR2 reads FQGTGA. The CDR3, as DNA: TGTGCCAGCAGCAGACAGACCAACACTGAAGCTTTCTTT. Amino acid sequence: CASSRQTNTEAFF.

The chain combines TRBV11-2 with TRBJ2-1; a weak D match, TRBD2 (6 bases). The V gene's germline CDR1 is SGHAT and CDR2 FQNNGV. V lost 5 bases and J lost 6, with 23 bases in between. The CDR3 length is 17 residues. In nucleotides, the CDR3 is TGTGCCAGCAGCCTTTCGGGGTCGGGAGTACTGGGCAATGAGCAGTTCTTC. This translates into CASSLSGSGVLGNEQFF.

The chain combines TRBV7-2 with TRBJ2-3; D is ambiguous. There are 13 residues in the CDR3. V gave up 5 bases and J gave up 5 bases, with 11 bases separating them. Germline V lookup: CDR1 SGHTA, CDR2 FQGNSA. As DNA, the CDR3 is TGTGCCAGCAGCATCCCTAATGAAGATACGCAGTATTTT. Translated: CASSIPNEDTQYF.

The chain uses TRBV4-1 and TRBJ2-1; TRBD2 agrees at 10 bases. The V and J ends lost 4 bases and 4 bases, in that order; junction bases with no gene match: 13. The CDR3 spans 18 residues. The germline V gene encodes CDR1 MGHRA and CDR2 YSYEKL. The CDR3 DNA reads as TGCGCCAGCAGCCGGTATCGACACGGACTAGCGGAGTACAATGAGCAGTTCTTC. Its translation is CASSRYRHGLAEYNEQFF.

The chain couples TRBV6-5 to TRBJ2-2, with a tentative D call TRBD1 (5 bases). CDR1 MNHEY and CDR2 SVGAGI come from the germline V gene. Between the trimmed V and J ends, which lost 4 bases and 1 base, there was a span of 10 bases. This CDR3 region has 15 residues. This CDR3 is CASSSTQGNTGELFF. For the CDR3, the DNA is TGTGCCAGCAGTTCGACGCAGGGGAACACCGGGGAGCTGTTTTTT.

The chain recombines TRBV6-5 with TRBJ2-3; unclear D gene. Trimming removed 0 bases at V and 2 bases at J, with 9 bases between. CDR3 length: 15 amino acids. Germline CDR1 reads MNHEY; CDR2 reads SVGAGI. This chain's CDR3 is CASSYSPGITDTQYF. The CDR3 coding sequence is TGTGCCAGCAGTTACTCGCCAGGCATCACAGATACGCAGTATTTT.

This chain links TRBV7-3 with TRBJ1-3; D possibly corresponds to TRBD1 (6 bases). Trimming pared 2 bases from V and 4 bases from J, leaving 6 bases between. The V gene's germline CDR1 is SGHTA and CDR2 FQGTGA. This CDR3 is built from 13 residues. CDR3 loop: CASSLDRGNTIYF. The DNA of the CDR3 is TGTGCCAGCAGCTTAGACAGGGGAAACACCATATATTTT.

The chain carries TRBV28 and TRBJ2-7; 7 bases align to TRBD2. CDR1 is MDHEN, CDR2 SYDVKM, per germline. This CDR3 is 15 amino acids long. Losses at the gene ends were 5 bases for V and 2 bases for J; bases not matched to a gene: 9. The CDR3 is CASSPASGSTYEQYF. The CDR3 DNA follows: TGTGCCAGCAGTCCCGCTAGCGGTTCGACCTACGAGCAGTACTTC.

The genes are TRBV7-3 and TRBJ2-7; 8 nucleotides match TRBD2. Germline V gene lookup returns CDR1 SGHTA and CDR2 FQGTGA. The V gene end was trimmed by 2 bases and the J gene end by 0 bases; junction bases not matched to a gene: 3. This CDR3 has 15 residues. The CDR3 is CASSLAGGPSYEQYF. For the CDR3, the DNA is TGTGCCAGCAGCTTAGCGGGAGGCCCCTCCTACGAGCAGTACTTC.

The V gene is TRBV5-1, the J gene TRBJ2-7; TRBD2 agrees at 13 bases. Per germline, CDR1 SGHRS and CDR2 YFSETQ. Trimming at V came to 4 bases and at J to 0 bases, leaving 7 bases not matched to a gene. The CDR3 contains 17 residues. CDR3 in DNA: TGCGCCAGCAGCCCCCGGACTAGCGGGAGAGTCTCCTACGAGCAGTACTTC. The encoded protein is CASSPRTSGRVSYEQYF.

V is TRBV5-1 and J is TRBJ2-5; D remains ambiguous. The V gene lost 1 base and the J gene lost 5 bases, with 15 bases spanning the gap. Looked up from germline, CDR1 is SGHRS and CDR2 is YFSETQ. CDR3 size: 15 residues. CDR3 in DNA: TGCGCCAGCAGCTTGTCGACCCCTCAATCGGAGACCCAGTACTTC. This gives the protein CASSLSTPQSETQYF.

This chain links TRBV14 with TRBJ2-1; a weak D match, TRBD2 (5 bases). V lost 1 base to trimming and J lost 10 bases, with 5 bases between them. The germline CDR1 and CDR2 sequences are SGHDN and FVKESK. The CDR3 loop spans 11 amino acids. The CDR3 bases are TGTGCCAGCAGCCAAGTAGCGGAGCAGTTCTTC. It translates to CASSQVAEQFF.